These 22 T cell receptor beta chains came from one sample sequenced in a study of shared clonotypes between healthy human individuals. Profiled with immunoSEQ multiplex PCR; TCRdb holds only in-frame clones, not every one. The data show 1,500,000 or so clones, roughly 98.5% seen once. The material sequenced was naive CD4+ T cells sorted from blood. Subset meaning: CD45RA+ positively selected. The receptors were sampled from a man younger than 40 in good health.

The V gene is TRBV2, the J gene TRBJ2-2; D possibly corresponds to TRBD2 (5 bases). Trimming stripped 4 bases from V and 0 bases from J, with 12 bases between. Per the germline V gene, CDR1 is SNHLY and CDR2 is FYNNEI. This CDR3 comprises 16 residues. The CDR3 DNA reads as TGTGCCAGCAGTGCGGGGTTATTCGCGAACACCGGGGAGCTGTTTTTT. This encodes CASSAGLFANTGELFF.

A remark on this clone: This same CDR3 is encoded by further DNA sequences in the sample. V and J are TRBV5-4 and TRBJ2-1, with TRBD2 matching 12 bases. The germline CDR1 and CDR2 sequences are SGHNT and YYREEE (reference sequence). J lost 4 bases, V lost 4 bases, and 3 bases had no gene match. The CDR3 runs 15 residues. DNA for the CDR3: TGTGCCAGCAGCCTAGCGGGAGGGCTGTACAATGAGCAGTTCTTC. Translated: CASSLAGGLYNEQFF.

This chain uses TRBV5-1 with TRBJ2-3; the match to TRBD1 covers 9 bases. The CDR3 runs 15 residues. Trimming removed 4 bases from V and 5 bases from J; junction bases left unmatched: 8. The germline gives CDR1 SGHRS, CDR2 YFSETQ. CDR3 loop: CASSETGTGLDTQYF. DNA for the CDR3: TGCGCCAGCAGCGAAACCGGGACAGGGTTAGATACGCAGTATTTT.

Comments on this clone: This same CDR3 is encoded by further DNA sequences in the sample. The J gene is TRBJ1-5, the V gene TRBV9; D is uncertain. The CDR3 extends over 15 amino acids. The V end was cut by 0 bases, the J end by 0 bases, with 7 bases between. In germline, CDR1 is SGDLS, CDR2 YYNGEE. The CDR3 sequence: CASSVGGDSNQPQHF. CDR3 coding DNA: TGTGCCAGCAGCGTAGGTGGGGATAGCAATCAGCCCCAGCATTTT.

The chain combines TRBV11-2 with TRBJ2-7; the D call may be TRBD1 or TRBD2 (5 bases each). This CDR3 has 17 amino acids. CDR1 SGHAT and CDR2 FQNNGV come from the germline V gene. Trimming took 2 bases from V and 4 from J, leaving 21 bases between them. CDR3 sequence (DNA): TGTGCCAGCAGCTTAAAACCCGTGGGGACCCTCCTATACGAGCAGTACTTC. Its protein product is CASSLKPVGTLLYEQYF.

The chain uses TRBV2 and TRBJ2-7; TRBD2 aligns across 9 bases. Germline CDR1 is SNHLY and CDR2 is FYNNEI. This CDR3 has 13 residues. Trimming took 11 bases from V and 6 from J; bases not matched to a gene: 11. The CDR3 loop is CAGGSGRLPEQYF. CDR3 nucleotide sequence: TGTGCCGGGGGCAGCGGGAGGCTGCCCGAGCAGTACTTC. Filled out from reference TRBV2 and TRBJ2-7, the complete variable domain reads EPEVTQTPSHQVTQMGQEVILRCVPISNHLYFYWYRQILGQKVEFLVSFYNNEISEKSEIFDDQFSVERPDGSNFTLKIRSTKLEDSAMYFCAGGSGRLPEQYFGPGTRLTVT.

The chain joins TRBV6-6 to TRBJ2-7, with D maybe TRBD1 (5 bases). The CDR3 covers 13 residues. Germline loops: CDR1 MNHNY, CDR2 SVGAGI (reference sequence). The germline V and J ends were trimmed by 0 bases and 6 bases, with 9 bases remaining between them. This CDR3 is CASSYSARAEQYF. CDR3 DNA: TGTGCCAGCAGTTACTCGGCCAGGGCCGAGCAGTACTTC.

The CDR3 region is CASSIGPGRQETQYF. The CDR3 DNA follows: TGTGCCAGCAGCATAGGTCCGGGGCGCCAAGAGACCCAGTACTTC. The chain employs TRBV7-2 and TRBJ2-5, with D possibly being TRBD1 or TRBD2 (5 bases each). V shed 5 bases and J shed 1 base, with 14 bases lying between them. The germline CDR1 and CDR2 sequences are SGHTA and FQGNSA. The CDR3 spans 15 residues. Full variable domain (rest looked up from reference TRBV7-2 and TRBJ2-5): GAGVSQSPSNKVTEKGKDVELRCDPISGHTALYWYRQSLGQGLEFLIYFQGNSAPDKSGLPSDRFSAERTGGSVSTLTIQRTQQEDSAVYLCASSIGPGRQETQYFGPGTRLLVL.

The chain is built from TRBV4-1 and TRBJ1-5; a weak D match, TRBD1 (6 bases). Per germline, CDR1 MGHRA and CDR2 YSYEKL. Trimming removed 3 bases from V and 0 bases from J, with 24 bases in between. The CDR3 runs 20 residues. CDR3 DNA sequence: TGCGCCAGCAGCCAGAGCGAGAGTACGGGGGCTGGCTATAGCAATCAGCCCCAGCATTTT. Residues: CASSQSESTGAGYSNQPQHF.

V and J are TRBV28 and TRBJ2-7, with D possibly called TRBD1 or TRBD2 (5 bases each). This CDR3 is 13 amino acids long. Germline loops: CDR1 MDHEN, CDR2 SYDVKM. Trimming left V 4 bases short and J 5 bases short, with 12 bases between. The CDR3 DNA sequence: TGTGCCAGCAGTTCCGGGACGACCAACGAGCAGTACTTC. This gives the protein CASSSGTTNEQYF.

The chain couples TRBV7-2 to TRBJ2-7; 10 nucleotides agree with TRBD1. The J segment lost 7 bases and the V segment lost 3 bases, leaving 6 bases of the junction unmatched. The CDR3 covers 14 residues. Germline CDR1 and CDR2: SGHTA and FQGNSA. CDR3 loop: CASSFRQGAQEQYF. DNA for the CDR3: TGTGCCAGCAGCTTCAGACAGGGGGCCCAGGAGCAGTACTTC.

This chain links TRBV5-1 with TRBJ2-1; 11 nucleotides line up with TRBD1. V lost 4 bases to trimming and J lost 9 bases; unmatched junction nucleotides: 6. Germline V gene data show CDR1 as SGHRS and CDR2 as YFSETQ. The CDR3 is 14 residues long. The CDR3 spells CASSADRGRGEQFF. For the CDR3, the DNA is TGCGCCAGCAGCGCGGACAGGGGGCGAGGTGAGCAGTTCTTC.

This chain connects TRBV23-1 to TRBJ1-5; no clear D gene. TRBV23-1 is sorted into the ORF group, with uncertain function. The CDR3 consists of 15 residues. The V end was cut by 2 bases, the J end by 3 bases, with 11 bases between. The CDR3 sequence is CASSQAPEDNQPQHF. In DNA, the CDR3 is TGCGCCAGCAGTCAAGCGCCAGAAGACAATCAGCCCCAGCATTTT.

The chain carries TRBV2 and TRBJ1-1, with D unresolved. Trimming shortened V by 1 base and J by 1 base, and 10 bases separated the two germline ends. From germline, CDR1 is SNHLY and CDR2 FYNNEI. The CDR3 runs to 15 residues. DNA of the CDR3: TGTGCCAGCAGTGAAGGACTACGAAGGAACACTGAAGCTTTCTTT. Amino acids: CASSEGLRRNTEAFF.

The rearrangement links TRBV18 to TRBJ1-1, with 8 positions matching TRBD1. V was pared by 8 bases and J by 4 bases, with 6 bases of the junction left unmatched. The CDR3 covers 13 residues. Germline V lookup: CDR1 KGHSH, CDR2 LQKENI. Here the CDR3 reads CASTYDRGTEAFF. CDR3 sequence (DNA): TGTGCCAGCACCTATGACAGGGGCACTGAAGCTTTCTTT. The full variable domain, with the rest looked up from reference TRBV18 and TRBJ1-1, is NAGVMQNPRHLVRRRGQEARLRCSPMKGHSHVYWYRQLPEEGLKFMVYLQKENIIDESGMPKERFSAEFPKEGPSILRIQQVVRGDSAAYFCASTYDRGTEAFFGQGTRLTVV.

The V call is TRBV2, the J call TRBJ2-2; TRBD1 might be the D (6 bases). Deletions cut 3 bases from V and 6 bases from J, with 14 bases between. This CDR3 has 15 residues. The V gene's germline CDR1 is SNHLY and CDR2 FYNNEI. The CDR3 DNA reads TGTGCCAGCAGTGACGGCAGGGGCCCTCCCGGGGAGCTGTTTTTT. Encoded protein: CASSDGRGPPGELFF.

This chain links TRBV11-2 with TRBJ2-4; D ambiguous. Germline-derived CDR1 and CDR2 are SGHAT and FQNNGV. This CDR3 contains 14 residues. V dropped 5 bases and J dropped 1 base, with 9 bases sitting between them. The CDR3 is CASSPTMAKNIQYF. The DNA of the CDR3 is TGTGCCAGCAGCCCTACTATGGCCAAAAACATTCAGTACTTC.

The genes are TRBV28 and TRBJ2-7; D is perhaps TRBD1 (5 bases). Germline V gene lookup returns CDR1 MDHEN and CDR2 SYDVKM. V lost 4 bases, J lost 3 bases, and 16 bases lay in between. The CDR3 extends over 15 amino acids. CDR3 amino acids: CASSYQGTSYYEQYF. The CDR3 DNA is TGTGCCAGCAGTTATCAGGGAACCTCCTACTACGAGCAGTACTTC.

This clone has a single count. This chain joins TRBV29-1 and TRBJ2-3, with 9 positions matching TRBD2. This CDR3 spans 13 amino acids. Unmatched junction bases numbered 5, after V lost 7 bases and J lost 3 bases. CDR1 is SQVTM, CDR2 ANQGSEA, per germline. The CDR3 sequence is CSGGGRATDTQYF. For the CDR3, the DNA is TGCAGCGGCGGCGGGAGGGCAACAGATACGCAGTATTTT.

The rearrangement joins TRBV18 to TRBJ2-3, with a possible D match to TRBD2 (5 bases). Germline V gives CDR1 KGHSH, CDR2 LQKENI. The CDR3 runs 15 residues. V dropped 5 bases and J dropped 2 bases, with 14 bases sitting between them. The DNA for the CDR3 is TGTGCCAGCTCAGTTAAGGCGGGTGTCACAGATACGCAGTATTTT. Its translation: CASSVKAGVTDTQYF.

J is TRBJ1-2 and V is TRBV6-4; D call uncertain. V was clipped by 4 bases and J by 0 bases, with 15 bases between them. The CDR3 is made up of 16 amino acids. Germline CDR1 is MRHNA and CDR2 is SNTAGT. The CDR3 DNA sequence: TGTGCCAGCAGTGGGTCGTCAGCCCGAGCTAACTATGGCTACACCTTC. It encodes CASSGSSARANYGYTF.

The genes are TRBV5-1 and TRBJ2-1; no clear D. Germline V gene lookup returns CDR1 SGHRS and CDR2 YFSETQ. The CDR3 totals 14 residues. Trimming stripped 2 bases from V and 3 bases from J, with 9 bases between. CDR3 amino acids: CASSLQGNYNEQFF. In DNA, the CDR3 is TGCGCCAGCAGCTTACAAGGAAACTACAATGAGCAGTTCTTC.